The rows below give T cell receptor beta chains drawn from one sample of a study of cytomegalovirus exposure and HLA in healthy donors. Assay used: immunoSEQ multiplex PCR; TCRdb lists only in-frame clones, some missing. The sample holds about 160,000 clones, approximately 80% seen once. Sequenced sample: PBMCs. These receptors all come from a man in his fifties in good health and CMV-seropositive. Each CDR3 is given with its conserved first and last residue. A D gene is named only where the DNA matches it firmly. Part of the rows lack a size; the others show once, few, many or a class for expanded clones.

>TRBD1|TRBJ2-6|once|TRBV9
CASSGTGSGANVLTF
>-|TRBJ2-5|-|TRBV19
CASSNWDQGTQETQYF
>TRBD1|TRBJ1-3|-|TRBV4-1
CASSQADRLVGNTIYF
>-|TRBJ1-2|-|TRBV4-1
CASSIRQGQVYGYTF
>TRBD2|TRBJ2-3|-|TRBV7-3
CASSPLAGAADTQYF
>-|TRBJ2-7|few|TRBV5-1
CASSFTPPAVGSSYEQYF
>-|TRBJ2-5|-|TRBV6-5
CASSYWGTQETQYF
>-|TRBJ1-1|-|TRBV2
CASSVRGWTEAFF
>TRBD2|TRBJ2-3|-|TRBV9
CASSVRSSGPSTDTQYF
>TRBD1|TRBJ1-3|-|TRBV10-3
CAIGEGAPSGNTIYF
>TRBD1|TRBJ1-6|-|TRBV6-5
CASSYEGARNSPLHF
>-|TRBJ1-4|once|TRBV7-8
CASSVSPSTNEKLFF
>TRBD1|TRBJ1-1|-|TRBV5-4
CASSRQGALHTEAFF
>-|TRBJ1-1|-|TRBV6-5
CASQRRVNTEAFF
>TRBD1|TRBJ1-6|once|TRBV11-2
CASSLWDRDSPLHF
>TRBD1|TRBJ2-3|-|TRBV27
CASTGGQGTLDTQYF
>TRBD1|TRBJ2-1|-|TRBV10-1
CASSPVQGAEQFF
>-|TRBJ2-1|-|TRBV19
CASSSFDRARADNEQFF